A selection of T cell receptor beta chains follows, all from one sample in a study of OX40 agonist ivuxolimab in advanced cancers. The repertoire was sequenced with immunoSEQ multiplex PCR; TCRdb's copy has only in-frame clones and lacks some. This sample has around 60,000 clones, with about 89% found just once. This sample comprised CD4+ or CD8+ T cells sorted from blood, obtained in a trial of the OX40 agonist ivuxolimab. The receptors here all came from an adult with an advanced solid tumor such as melanoma, head and neck, liver or kidney cancer. Each CDR3 is given with its conserved first and last residue. The order of the fields is clone size, CDR3 length, J gene, D gene, V gene, CDR3 DNA, CDR3 protein. The D gene is left open where the match is weak. Size is omitted from some rows. Given values are once, few, many or a class for expanded clones.

- | 17 | TRBJ1-1 | TRBD1 | TRBV5-8 | TGTGCCAGCAGCTTGGCTTTCGGGACAGGGGCCCTCAGTGAAGCTTTCTTT | CASSLAFGTGALSEAFF
- | 13 | TRBJ1-2 | TRBD1 | TRBV28 | TGTGCCAGCAGGGCACAGGGGAACTATGGCTACACCTTC | CASRAQGNYGYTF
- | 13 | TRBJ1-2 | - | TRBV18 | TGTGCCAGCTCACCCTCAAGGGATAATGGCTACACCTTC | CASSPSRDNGYTF
- | 14 | TRBJ1-4 | - | TRBV30 | TGTGCCTGGAGTCCGGGGCCGCCTAATGAAAAACTGTTTTTT | CAWSPGPPNEKLFF
- | 14 | TRBJ2-1 | - | TRBV30 | TGTGCCTGGAGTGTACGGGTTGGGGCCAATGAGCAGTTCTTC | CAWSVRVGANEQFF
- | 15 | TRBJ2-3 | TRBD2 | TRBV11-3 | TGTGCCAGCAGCCCCCTAGCGGGGCCCACAGATACGCAGTATTTT | CASSPLAGPTDTQYF
- | 16 | TRBJ2-3 | - | TRBV30 | TGTGCCTGGAGTACCCGAGGGGGGAGGAACACAGATACGCAGTATTTT | CAWSTRGGRNTDTQYF
- | 11 | TRBJ1-2 | - | TRBV6-1 | TGTGCCAGCAGTTTGTACGATGGCTACACCTTC | CASSLYDGYTF
- | 16 | TRBJ2-3 | - | TRBV5-1 | TGCGCCAGCAGCTTGGCCGTGACTAGTTTCACAGATACGCAGTATTTT | CASSLAVTSFTDTQYF
once | 16 | TRBJ2-1 | - | TRBV19 | TGTGCCAGTAGTATAGACAGAGGGGGGGTCGGCAATGAGCAGTTCTTC | CASSIDRGGVGNEQFF
- | 16 | TRBJ1-2 | - | TRBV29-1 | TGCAGCGTTGAAGACCTGGTCGGGGGGGCGGGCTATGGCTACACCTTC | CSVEDLVGGAGYGYTF
- | 15 | TRBJ1-1 | - | TRBV30 | TGTGCCTGGAGTTGGCCGGCTTATGAGAGGGCTGAAGCTTTCTTT | CAWSWPAYERAEAFF
- | 16 | TRBJ1-2 | - | TRBV4-1 | TGCGCCAGCAGCCCTGAGGACAGCCACATAGGCTATGGCTACACCTTC | CASSPEDSHIGYGYTF
- | 15 | TRBJ1-2 | - | TRBV6-1 | TGTGCCAGCGGGGTTCTTTTGGGGGCTCTTTATGGCTACACCTTC | CASGVLLGALYGYTF
- | 14 | TRBJ1-6 | - | TRBV6-1 | TGTGCCAGCAGTAGGAGGGAGGACAATTCACCCCTCCACTTT | CASSRREDNSPLHF
- | 13 | TRBJ1-1 | - | TRBV7-7 | TGTGCTAGCAGCTTAGGGGTTGGGACTGAAGCTTTCTTT | CASSLGVGTEAFF
- | 12 | TRBJ1-1 | - | TRBV30 | TGTGCCTGGAGTTGGGGACCCACTGAAGCTTTCTTT | CAWSWGPTEAFF
- | 15 | TRBJ1-5 | - | TRBV6-1 | TGTGCCAGCAGTAATAAGCGGGGTAACAATCAGCCCCAGCATTTT | CASSNKRGNNQPQHF
- | 15 | TRBJ2-5 | - | TRBV5-6 | TGTGCCAGCAGCTTTGCTTGGGACTCCTGGGAGACCCAGTACTTC | CASSFAWDSWETQYF
- | 15 | TRBJ1-4 | TRBD1 | TRBV6-5 | TGTGCCAGCAGTTACGGGACAGGGCATCGAGAAAAACTGTTTTTT | CASSYGTGHREKLFF
medium-sized | 14 | TRBJ1-2 | - | TRBV5-6 | TGTGCCAGCAGCTTGGGAGGGGCTGGATATGGCTACACCTTC | CASSLGGAGYGYTF
- | 14 | TRBJ2-7 | TRBD2 | TRBV2 | TGTGCCAGCAGTGGACTAGCGGGAGGCTACGAGCAGTACTTC | CASSGLAGGYEQYF
once | 14 | TRBJ2-7 | - | TRBV11-3 | TGTGCCAGCAGCTTAGACGGACAGACCTACGAGCAGTACTTC | CASSLDGQTYEQYF
once | 12 | TRBJ2-3 | - | TRBV30 | TGTGCCTGGAGTGCGGACGCGGATACGCAGTATTTT | CAWSADADTQYF
- | 15 | TRBJ1-1 | TRBD1 | TRBV5-8 | TGTGCCAGCAGCATACGGACAGGGCTGTTCACTGAAGCTTTCTTT | CASSIRTGLFTEAFF
- | 15 | TRBJ1-2 | - | TRBV5-1 | TGCGCCAGCAGCTTACTCCAGGCAGGGACCTATGGCTACACCTTC | CASSLLQAGTYGYTF
- | 14 | TRBJ2-1 | - | TRBV11-3 | TGTGCCAGCAGCCTCCAGGGGTCTATCAATGAGCAGTTCTTC | CASSLQGSINEQFF
- | 15 | TRBJ1-6 | TRBD1 | TRBV7-8 | TGTGCCAGCAGCTCGGGACAGGGTAACAATTCACCCCTCCACTTT | CASSSGQGNNSPLHF
few | 15 | TRBJ2-2 | - | TRBV7-2 | TGTGCCAGCAGCGCCCTAGCTAGAAGGTCCGGGGAGCTGTTTTTT | CASSALARRSGELFF
- | 14 | TRBJ2-1 | - | TRBV2 | TGTGCCAGCAGTGGGCTAGCGTCCTACAATGAGCAGTTCTTC | CASSGLASYNEQFF
- | 13 | TRBJ2-5 | - | TRBV18 | TGTGCCAGCTCACCAAGGACAGCGGAGACCCAGTACTTC | CASSPRTAETQYF
- | 14 | TRBJ1-5 | - | TRBV6-6 | TGTGCCAGCTTTTGGGGCGATAGCAATCAGCCCCAGCATTTT | CASFWGDSNQPQHF
- | 14 | TRBJ1-1 | TRBD1 | TRBV5-6 | TGTGCCAGCAGCTCCTCAGGGGGTAGCACTGAAGCTTTCTTT | CASSSSGGSTEAFF
- | 13 | TRBJ1-1 | - | TRBV6-1 | TGTGCCAGCAGTGGTCTAAGGGGAACTGAAGCTTTCTTT | CASSGLRGTEAFF
- | 16 | TRBJ2-3 | TRBD2 | TRBV9 | TGTGCCAGCAGCTTCGACACGGGGGGGCCCGGAGATACGCAGTATTTT | CASSFDTGGPGDTQYF
few | 11 | TRBJ1-1 | - | TRBV30 | TGTGCCTGGAGTAAGGGGACTGAAGCTTTCTTT | CAWSKGTEAFF
- | 13 | TRBJ1-5 | - | TRBV18 | TGTGCCAGCTTGGAGGGTTTCAATCAGCCCCAGCATTTT | CASLEGFNQPQHF
- | 13 | TRBJ1-3 | - | TRBV6-1 | TGTGCCAGCAGTGACTCTCCGGAGGACACCATATATTTT | CASSDSPEDTIYF
- | 17 | TRBJ2-7 | TRBD1 | TRBV11-2 | TGTGCCAGTACGCAAAGAATCGGGACAGGTAACTCCTACGAGCAGTACTTC | CASTQRIGTGNSYEQYF
- | 15 | TRBJ2-7 | TRBD2 | TRBV5-4 | TGTGCCAGCAGCGCCGGGACTAGCGAATCCTACGAGCAGTACTTC | CASSAGTSESYEQYF
- | 14 | TRBJ1-1 | - | TRBV7-2 | TGTGCCAGCAGCTTGGGGCTCGGGGGGACTGAAGCTTTCTTT | CASSLGLGGTEAFF
- | 17 | TRBJ2-2 | TRBD2 | TRBV11-2 | TGTGCCAGCAGCCCGCGGAGGGGAGGGGTATTAGGCGGGGAGCTGTTTTTT | CASSPRRGGVLGGELFF
- | 15 | TRBJ1-2 | TRBD1 | TRBV5-1 | TGCGCCAGCAGACCCCCGGGACAGGCGAACTATGGCTACACCTTC | CASRPPGQANYGYTF
- | 12 | TRBJ1-1 | - | TRBV30 | TGTGCCTGGAGTGCTGGGAGGACTGAAGCTTTCTTT | CAWSAGRTEAFF
- | 14 | TRBJ2-2 | TRBD1 | TRBV10-3 | TGTGCCATCAGGGGACAGGGCCACACCGGGGAGCTGTTTTTT | CAIRGQGHTGELFF
- | 17 | TRBJ2-6 | TRBD2 | TRBV19 | TGTGCCAGTAGTACGCCTCTCGGGGGGTCTGGGGCCAACGTCCTGACTTTC | CASSTPLGGSGANVLTF
few | 16 | TRBJ2-3 | - | TRBV27 | TGTGCCAGCAGTTCATCTACAGGGTTTAGCACAGATACGCAGTATTTT | CASSSSTGFSTDTQYF
- | 12 | TRBJ1-1 | - | TRBV5-4 | TGTGCCAGCAGTTCTCAGGGGATTGAAGCTTTCTTT | CASSSQGIEAFF
- | 14 | TRBJ2-5 | - | TRBV28 | TGTGCCAGCACATCCGGGGGCGACGGTCAGACCCAGTACTTC | CASTSGGDGQTQYF
- | 17 | TRBJ1-1 | TRBD1 | TRBV25-1 | TGTGCCAGCTCCGGGACAGGGGTAAGGTCCGGGGGAGGTGAAGCTTTCTTT | CASSGTGVRSGGGEAFF
- | 15 | TRBJ2-5 | TRBD1 | TRBV5-1 | TGCGCCAGCAGCTTTCAGGGGACAGGGAAAGAGACCCAGTACTTC | CASSFQGTGKETQYF
- | 13 | TRBJ2-3 | - | TRBV6-6 | TGTGCCAGCGGGGGGCTTGGCACAGATACGCAGTATTTT | CASGGLGTDTQYF
- | 14 | TRBJ2-2 | - | TRBV6-5 | TGTGCCAGCAGTTACTCTAGGAACACCGGGGAGCTGTTTTTT | CASSYSRNTGELFF
few | 15 | TRBJ2-7 | - | TRBV28 | TGTGCCAGCAGTTATGACCTTTTTACGTCCTACGAGCAGTACTTC | CASSYDLFTSYEQYF